The sequence of this T cell receptor (beta chain) was determined in a study of CD8 T cells in Susac syndrome. On this clonotype itself: Its antigen is unidentified.

Overall study findings and caveats: It was acknowledged in the study that the number of individuals who were included in its TCR sequencing and HLA analysis was relatively small.

After extraction with the RNeasy kit, about 0.45 to 1 ug of the RNA was reverse transcribed using random hexamers. TCR beta CDR3 was amplified by immunoSEQ multiplex PCR. This amplification extended across 54 Vbeta and 13 Jbeta segments. TCRdb re-called the immunoSEQ multiplex PCR reads with MiXCR, one entry per CDR3 protein. The data show roughly 200,000 distinct CDR3 sequences, with approximately 93% seen just once and 0.095% to 0.12% held by the top ten. The V gene lost 4 bases and the J gene lost 7 bases, with 14 bases spanning the gap. CDR3 length: 14 amino acids. Germline V lookup: CDR1 MNHEY, CDR2 SVGEGT.

V usage is TRBV6-2 or TRBV6-3 and J usage is TRBJ1-5, with no clear D. The sequencing input was CD4+ T cells from PBMCs. The clonotype originates from a human donor in good health. The CDR3 DNA follows: TGTGCCAGCAGTTCCTGGAGTGGTGTACAGCCCCAGCATTTT. Protein product: CASSSWSGVQPQHF.